This T cell receptor (beta chain) is drawn from a study of blood T cell repertoires in COVID-19. The data were produced by immunoSEQ multiplex PCR, yet TCRdb's version contains in-frame clones alone and is incomplete. The table shows some 150,000 clones, with over 85% occurring only once. V lost 4 bases and J lost 4; bases outside the gene matches: 0. The CDR3 runs to 13 residues. The germline gives CDR1 SGHRS, CDR2 YFSETQ. This clone has a single count. The sample consisted of peripheral blood. The TCR was taken from a human donor in a cohort sampled during active COVID-19. The V and J genes are TRBV5-1 and TRBJ2-3; 10 bases are shared with TRBD1. In nucleotides, the CDR3 is TGCGCCAGCAGCGGGACAGGGGCAGATACGCAGTATTTT. Its protein product is CASSGTGADTQYF.